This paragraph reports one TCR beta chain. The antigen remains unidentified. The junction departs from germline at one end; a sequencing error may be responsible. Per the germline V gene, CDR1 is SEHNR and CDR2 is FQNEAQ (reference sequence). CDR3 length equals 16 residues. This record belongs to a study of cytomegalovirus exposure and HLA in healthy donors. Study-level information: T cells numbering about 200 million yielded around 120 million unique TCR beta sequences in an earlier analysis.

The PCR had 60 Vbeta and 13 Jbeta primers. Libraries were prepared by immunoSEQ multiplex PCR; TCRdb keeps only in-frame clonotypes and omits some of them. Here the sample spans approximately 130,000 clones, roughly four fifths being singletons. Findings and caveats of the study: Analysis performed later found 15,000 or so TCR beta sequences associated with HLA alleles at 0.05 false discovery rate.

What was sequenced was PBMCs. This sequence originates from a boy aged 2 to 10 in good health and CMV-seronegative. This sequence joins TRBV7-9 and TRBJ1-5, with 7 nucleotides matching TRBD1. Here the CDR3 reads CSSSLGQDLGNQPQHF. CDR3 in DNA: TGTTCCAGCAGCTTAGGACAGGACCTAGGGAATCAGCCCCAGCATTTT.